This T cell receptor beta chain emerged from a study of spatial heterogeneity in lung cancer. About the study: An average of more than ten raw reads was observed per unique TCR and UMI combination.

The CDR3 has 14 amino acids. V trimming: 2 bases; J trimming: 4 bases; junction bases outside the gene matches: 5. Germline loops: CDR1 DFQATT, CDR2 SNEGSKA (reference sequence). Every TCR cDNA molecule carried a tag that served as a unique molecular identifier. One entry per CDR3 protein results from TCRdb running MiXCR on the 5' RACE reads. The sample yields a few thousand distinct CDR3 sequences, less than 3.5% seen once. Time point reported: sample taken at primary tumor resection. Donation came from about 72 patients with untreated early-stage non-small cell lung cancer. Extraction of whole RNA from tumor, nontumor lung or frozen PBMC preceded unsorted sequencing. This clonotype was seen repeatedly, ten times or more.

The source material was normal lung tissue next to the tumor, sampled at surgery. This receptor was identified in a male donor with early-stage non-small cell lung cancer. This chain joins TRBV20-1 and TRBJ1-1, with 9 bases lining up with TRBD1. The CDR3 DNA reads TGCAGTGCTAGAAAGACAGGGGGGGGCACTGAAGCTTTCTTT. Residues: CSARKTGGGTEAFF.